This T cell receptor beta chain was identified in a study of blood T cell repertoires in COVID-19. Looking at the study overall: PBMCs, B-cell-depleted T cells, or T cells were the source of the cDNA or gDNA that made up the material.

Assay: immunoSEQ multiplex PCR; the TCRdb copy retains only in-frame clones and omits some. The repertoire consists of 450,000 to 500,000 clones, with roughly 85% occurring once and the leading ten covering approximately 3.2%. J was trimmed by 2 bases and V by 8 bases; bases with no gene match: 4. The germline V gene has CDR1 MDHEN and CDR2 SYDVKM. CDR3 length: 13 amino acids. The material sequenced was peripheral blood. The rearrangement links TRBV28 to TRBJ2-5, with 8 bases that match TRBD1. The source of this sequence is a human donor in a cohort sampled during active COVID-19. The CDR3 here is CASLDRAQETQYF. CDR3 sequence (DNA): TGTGCCAGCTTGGACAGGGCGCAAGAGACCCAGTACTTC.